These 9 T cell receptor beta chains came from one sample sequenced in a study of regulatory T cells in long-lasting Graves disease. The time point denotes: newly diagnosed GD, antithyroid drugs for less than 3 months. PBMC-derived RNA was used for the TCR library. With iRepertoire HTBI primers and Arm-PCR of CDR3 regions, TCR beta libraries were built. MiXCR, applied by TCRdb to the multiplex PCR reads, yields one record per CDR3 protein. The sample has over 500,000 distinct CDR3 sequences; roughly a sixth are singletons. These data are also associated with another study on T cells in Graves' hyperthyroidism and ophthalmopathy.

The sample here was peripheral blood mononuclear cells (PBMCs), taken at new diagnosis, from a patient treated with antithyroid drugs. The receptors stem from a man aged 18 to 35 with Graves disease.

This clonotype was recorded at least ten times. The rearrangement links TRBV7-2 to TRBJ1-1; TRBD1 matches 8 bases. The trim removed 1 base at V and 5 bases at J, leaving 6 bases unmatched. CDR3 length: 15 residues. The germline CDR1 and CDR2 sequences are SGHTA and FQGNSA. For the CDR3, the DNA is TGTGCCAGCAGCTTAGGGCTGACAGGGGAGACTGAAGCTTTCTTT. Its translation is CASSLGLTGETEAFF.

This clonotype occurred a few times. The J gene is TRBJ2-2, the V gene TRBV6-1, with TRBD2 identical over 10 bases. The germline gives CDR1 MNHNS, CDR2 SASEGT. The CDR3 loop spans 17 amino acids. V lost 6 bases to trimming and J lost 0 bases; unmatched junction nucleotides: 7. CDR3 DNA sequence: TGTGCCAGCAGCCCTTCTAGCGGGAGCGCGAACACCGGGGAGCTGTTTTTT. Translating it yields CASSPSSGSANTGELFF.

This clonotype was seen repeatedly, ten times or more. This chain joins TRBV28 and TRBJ2-3, with TRBD2 matching 12 bases. CDR1 MDHEN and CDR2 SYDVKM come from the germline V gene. The CDR3 is made up of 16 amino acids. V shed 2 bases, J shed 0 bases, and the junction held 0 bases outside the gene matches. The CDR3 sequence is CASSLTSGRSTDTQYF. DNA for the CDR3: TGTGCCAGCAGTTTAACTAGCGGGAGGAGCACAGATACGCAGTATTTT. Combining the CDR3 with reference TRBV28 and TRBJ2-3 gives the whole variable domain DVKVTQSSRYLVKRTGEKVFLECVQDMDHENMFWYRQDPGLGLRLIYFSYDVKMKEKGDIPEGYSVSREKKERFSLILESASTNQTSMYLCASSLTSGRSTDTQYFGPGTRLTVL.

This clonotype was seen repeatedly, ten times or more. This chain links TRBV20-1 with TRBJ2-7, with D unresolved. With 1 base removed from V and 1 base from J, the gap between germline ends came to 8 bases. The CDR3 loop spans 13 amino acids. Germline CDR1 and CDR2: DFQATT and SNEGSKA (reference sequence). The CDR3 DNA reads TGCAGTGCTAGAGTTGACACTTCCTACGAGCAGTACTTC. Translating it yields CSARVDTSYEQYF.

This clonotype was counted only a few times. The J gene is TRBJ2-1, the V gene TRBV7-9; TRBD1 agrees at 9 bases. The end of the DNA aligns better with TRBJ2-5, so the J call may be wrong. Germline lookup yields CDR1 SEHNR and CDR2 FQNEAQ (reference sequence). The CDR3 totals 15 residues. This CDR3 reads CASSSRWDRVETQYF. DNA for the CDR3: TGTGCCAGCAGCTCGAGATGGGACAGGGTCGAGACCCAGTACTTC.

V and J are TRBV29-1 and TRBJ1-5, with D perhaps matching TRBD1 (6 bases). Germline V gene data show CDR1 as SQVTM and CDR2 as ANQGSEA. Trimming took off 3 bases at V and 3 bases at J, with 12 bases between the two ends. This CDR3 spans 14 amino acids. CDR3 amino acids: CSVEGAGPNQPQHF. The CDR3 DNA reads TGCAGCGTTGAGGGGGCAGGGCCCAATCAGCCCCAGCATTTT.

This clonotype was counted ten times or more. This sequence joins TRBV28 and TRBJ2-1; D not certain. Germline CDR1 is MDHEN and CDR2 is SYDVKM. V shed 5 bases and J shed 6 bases, with 11 bases lying between them. The CDR3 is 13 amino acids. The CDR3 protein is CASSMVGPNEQFF. The CDR3 DNA sequence: TGTGCCAGCAGTATGGTTGGGCCCAATGAGCAGTTCTTC.

The chain uses TRBV4-1 and TRBJ2-1; a weak D match, TRBD2 (5 bases). The ends were cut back, 3 bases at V and 3 bases at J, with 9 bases in the middle. Germline V lookup: CDR1 MGHRA, CDR2 YSYEKL. There are 14 residues in the CDR3. The chain's CDR3 is CASSQEDFYNEQFF. CDR3 nucleotide sequence: TGCGCCAGCAGCCAGGAGGACTTCTACAATGAGCAGTTCTTC.

The chain joins TRBV6-1 to TRBJ2-5; 10 nucleotides match TRBD1. V shed 8 bases and J 6 bases; nucleotides not matched to a gene: 6. The germline V gene encodes CDR1 MNHNS and CDR2 SASEGT. The CDR3 totals 13 residues. CDR3 residues: CASSDRGQKTQYF. DNA for the CDR3: TGTGCCAGCTCCGACAGGGGGCAGAAGACCCAGTACTTC.